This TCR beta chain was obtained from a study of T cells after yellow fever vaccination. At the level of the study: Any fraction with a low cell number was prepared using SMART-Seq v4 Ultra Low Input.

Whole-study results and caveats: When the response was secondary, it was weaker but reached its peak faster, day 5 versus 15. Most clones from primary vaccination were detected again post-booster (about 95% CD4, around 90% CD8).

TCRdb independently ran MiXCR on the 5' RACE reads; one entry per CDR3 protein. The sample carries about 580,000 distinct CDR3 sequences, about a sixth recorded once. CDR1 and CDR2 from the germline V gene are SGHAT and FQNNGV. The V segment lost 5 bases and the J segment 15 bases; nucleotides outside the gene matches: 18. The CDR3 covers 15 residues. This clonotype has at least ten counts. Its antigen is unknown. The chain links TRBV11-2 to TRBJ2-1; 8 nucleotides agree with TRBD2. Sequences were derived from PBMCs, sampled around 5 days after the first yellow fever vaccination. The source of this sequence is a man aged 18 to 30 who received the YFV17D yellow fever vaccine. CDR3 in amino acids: CASSHSGGPVRGGFF. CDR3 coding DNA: TGTGCCAGCAGCCACAGCGGGGGCCCCGTCCGGGGAGGGTTCTTC.